These 14 T cell receptor beta chains came from one sample sequenced in a study of blood T cell repertoires in COVID-19. The protocol was immunoSEQ multiplex PCR, while the TCRdb copy is restricted to in-frame clones and leaves out a portion. The profile covers roughly 120,000 clones, with less than 90% appearing a single time and approximately 8% taken by the ten largest. Sequenced sample: peripheral blood. All receptors derive from a man in his 70s who had recovered from COVID-19.

This clone showed up just a few times. This rearrangement joins TRBV10-3 to TRBJ1-1; possibly TRBD1 for D (5 bases). The V end lost 7 bases, the J end lost 3 bases, and 12 bases lay between the germline ends. CDR3 length: 13 amino acids. Looked up from germline, CDR1 is ENHRY and CDR2 is SYGVKD. This chain's CDR3 is CAITTPGDTEAFF. CDR3 nucleotides: TGTGCCATCACTACCCCGGGGGACACTGAAGCTTTCTTT.

The V and J genes are TRBV24-1 and TRBJ2-1, with TRBD1 matching 9 bases. The germline V gene has CDR1 KGHDR and CDR2 SFDVKD. The CDR3 loop spans 17 amino acids. Trimming removed 3 bases from V and 1 base from J; junction bases left unmatched: 6. The CDR3 loop is CATSDSQDRGSYNEQFF. In nucleotides, the CDR3 is TGTGCCACCAGTGATAGCCAAGACAGGGGGTCCTACAATGAGCAGTTCTTC.

This clone showed up just a few times. This chain joins TRBV24-1 and TRBJ1-5, with TRBD1 identical over 7 bases. Trimming took 4 bases from V and 2 from J; bases not matched to a gene: 7. This CDR3 contains 16 residues. CDR1 is KGHDR and CDR2 is SFDVKD in the germline V gene. The CDR3 here is CATSDGTTGGNQPQHF. The CDR3 nucleotides are TGTGCCACCAGTGACGGAACAACAGGGGGCAATCAGCCCCAGCATTTT.

The chain has TRBV5-6 and TRBJ1-1; 8 bases map to TRBD1. This CDR3 comprises 13 residues. Trimming took 3 bases from V and 10 from J; bases not matched to a gene: 8. The germline gives CDR1 SGHDT, CDR2 YYEEEE. DNA for the CDR3: TGTGCCAGCAGCTCTGGACAGGGTGGAGGAGCTTTCTTT. It codes for CASSSGQGGGAFF.

J is TRBJ1-2 and V is TRBV7-3; weak D call: TRBD1 (6 bases). Trimming cost V 5 bases and J 5 bases, with 21 bases left between them. The CDR3 has 16 amino acids. Germline CDR1 reads SGHTA; CDR2 reads FQGTGA. The DNA for the CDR3 is TGTGCCAGCAGCCCCGGGGCTGGACAGTCTCCTTATGGCTACACCTTC. This encodes CASSPGAGQSPYGYTF. The variable domain in full, completed from reference TRBV7-3 and TRBJ1-2, reads GAGVSQTPSNKVTEKGKYVELRCDPISGHTALYWYRQSLGQGPEFLIYFQGTGAADDSGLPNDRFFAVRPEGSVSTLKIQRTERGDSAVYLCASSPGAGQSPYGYTFGSGTRLTVV.

This clone appeared once. V is TRBV28 and J is TRBJ2-2; TRBD1 matches 9 bases. The CDR3 sequence is 16 residues long. Germline trimming cut 6 bases from V and 4 bases from J; bases unmatched to any gene: 9. Germline values: CDR1 MDHEN, CDR2 SYDVKM. The CDR3 here is CASRDPGQGFTGELFF. The CDR3 nucleotides read TGTGCCAGCAGAGACCCGGGACAGGGCTTCACCGGGGAGCTGTTTTTT.

The CDR3 coding sequence is TGCAGCGTTGGGGGAGGGGGACAGGGCGGCACCGGGGAGCTGTTTTTT. It is translated as CSVGGGGQGGTGELFF. This chain connects TRBV29-1 to TRBJ2-2; TRBD1 matches at 9 bases. Germline lookup yields CDR1 SQVTM and CDR2 ANQGSEA. J gave up 4 bases and V 4 bases, and 10 bases lay outside the gene matches. This CDR3 comprises 16 residues.

The V gene is TRBV19, the J gene TRBJ2-1; perhaps TRBD1 as D (5 bases). Germline V lookup: CDR1 LNHDA, CDR2 SQIVND (reference sequence). CDR3 size: 15 residues. Trimming took 7 bases from V and 0 from J, leaving 13 bases between them. The CDR3 region is CASNRGTNSYNEQFF. DNA of the CDR3: TGTGCCAGTAATAGGGGAACGAACTCCTACAATGAGCAGTTCTTC.

V is TRBV6-2 or TRBV6-3 and J is TRBJ2-7, with D possibly TRBD2 on 5 matching bases. Between the trimmed V and J ends, which lost 6 bases and 6 bases, there was a span of 9 bases. Germline assignment: CDR1 MNHEY and CDR2 SVGEGT. The CDR3 consists of 11 residues. Written as DNA, the CDR3 is TGTGCCAGCAGCCGCCGGGGCGAGCAGTACTTC. As protein: CASSRRGEQYF.

This sequence joins TRBV9 and TRBJ1-3; a possible D gene is TRBD1 (6 bases). Germline V gene sequence: CDR1 SGDLS, CDR2 YYNGEE. V shed 3 bases and J shed 0 bases, with 16 bases lying between them. CDR3 length: 17 residues. CDR3 amino acids: CASSAFGQSFSGNTIYF. The CDR3 nucleotides are TGTGCCAGCAGCGCATTTGGACAGTCGTTCTCTGGAAACACCATATATTTT.

This rearrangement joins TRBV12-3 or TRBV12-4 to TRBJ1-2; tentative D call: TRBD1 (6 bases). Trimming took off 6 bases at V and 7 bases at J, with 12 bases between the two ends. The CDR3 contains 12 residues. CDR3 nucleotide sequence: TGTGCCAGCAGCTACAGGGCTAGTGGCTACACCTTC. It specifies CASSYRASGYTF.

The chain is built from TRBV5-1 and TRBJ1-2; TRBD1 matches 8 bases. This CDR3 is 16 amino acids long. Trimming took 4 bases from V and 4 from J; bases not matched to a gene: 12. Germline-derived CDR1 and CDR2 are SGHRS and YFSETQ. CDR3 coding DNA: TGCGCCAGCAGCCACTCCGGACAGGGCGTCCTCTATGGCTACACCTTC. Translated: CASSHSGQGVLYGYTF.

V gene TRBV6-1 combines with J gene TRBJ2-7, with D possibly TRBD1 on 6 matching bases. The CDR3 runs 19 residues. Per the germline V gene, CDR1 is MNHNS and CDR2 is SASEGT. The ends were cut back, 1 base at V and 2 bases at J, with 24 bases in the middle. CDR3 in amino acids: CASSEEPPLPGARAYEQYF. CDR3 bases: TGTGCCAGCAGTGAAGAGCCACCTCTCCCAGGGGCCCGCGCCTACGAGCAGTACTTC.

The chain carries TRBV3-1 (or the pseudogene TRBV3-2) and TRBJ2-6, with a tentative D call TRBD2 (7 bases). The V gene lost 1 base and the J gene lost 1 base, with 20 bases spanning the gap. From germline, CDR1 is LGHDT and CDR2 YNNKEL (reference sequence). The CDR3 runs 20 residues. The CDR3 region has the DNA TGTGCCAGCAGCCAAGTCAGTACGGGGGGCCAACCATCTGGGGCCAACGTCCTGACTTTC. Amino acid sequence: CASSQVSTGGQPSGANVLTF.